Listed below are T cell receptor beta chains from one sample, sequenced in a study of blood T cell repertoires in COVID-19. The table came from immunoSEQ multiplex PCR; TCRdb's copy has only in-frame clones and leaves some out. The data show roughly 270,000 clones, with roughly 80% seen just once and about 5% held by the top ten. Sequencing input: PBMCs or T cells enriched from blood (not recorded which). The source is a man aged 35-49 years who had been exposed to COVID-19. Both conserved end residues are part of each CDR3. Each record gives: clone size, J gene, V gene, D gene, CDR3 DNA, CDR3 protein. A D gene is named only where the DNA matches it firmly. Size is omitted from some rows. Given values are once, few, many or a class for expanded clones.

abundance: .; j_gene: TRBJ1-5; v_gene: TRBV15; d_gene: TRBD1; CDR3nt: TGTGCCACCAGACCGGACAGGGGCAATCAGCCCCAGCATTTT; CDR3aa: CATRPDRGNQPQHF
abundance: .; j_gene: TRBJ1-5; v_gene: TRBV19; d_gene: TRBD1; CDR3nt: TGTGCCAGTAGTACCATGGGCAGGGGGACCGATCAGCCCCAGCATTTT; CDR3aa: CASSTMGRGTDQPQHF
abundance: .; j_gene: TRBJ2-1; v_gene: TRBV3-1/TRBV3-2; d_gene: TRBD2; CDR3nt: TGTGCCAGCAGCCAAGTTTCTCGGGGGGGGGCCTCGGAGCAGTTCTTC; CDR3aa: CASSQVSRGGASEQFF
abundance: .; j_gene: TRBJ1-1; v_gene: TRBV7-8; d_gene: .; CDR3nt: TGTGCCAGCAGCCGCTGGGGGCAGGGAGGGCAAAGGGTTGACACTGAAGCTTTCTTT; CDR3aa: CASSRWGQGGQRVDTEAFF
abundance: .; j_gene: TRBJ2-3; v_gene: TRBV10-2; d_gene: TRBD2; CDR3nt: TGCGCCAGCACGGTACTAGCGGGATTGGATACGCAGTATTTT; CDR3aa: CASTVLAGLDTQYF
abundance: .; j_gene: TRBJ2-7; v_gene: TRBV2; d_gene: TRBD2; CDR3nt: TGTGCCAGCAGGGCGGGAGGGCCTGGAGAGCAGTACTTC; CDR3aa: CASRAGGPGEQYF
abundance: .; j_gene: TRBJ2-7; v_gene: TRBV27; d_gene: .; CDR3nt: TGTGCCAGCACTGGGCGCGGAGGCCGGGGGCAGTACTTC; CDR3aa: CASTGRGGRGQYF
abundance: few; j_gene: TRBJ2-7; v_gene: TRBV10-3; d_gene: .; CDR3nt: TGTGCCATCAGTGGGCTTCAGGGGAACGAGCAGTACTTC; CDR3aa: CAISGLQGNEQYF
abundance: .; j_gene: TRBJ2-3; v_gene: TRBV3-1/TRBV3-2; d_gene: .; CDR3nt: TGTGCCAGCAGCCAACTGCCGGACAAAAACACAGATACGCAGTATTTT; CDR3aa: CASSQLPDKNTDTQYF
abundance: .; j_gene: TRBJ1-1; v_gene: TRBV18; d_gene: TRBD1; CDR3nt: TGTGCCAGCTCACCACGGGGGACAGCCGTGATAGCTTTCTTT; CDR3aa: CASSPRGTAVIAFF
abundance: .; j_gene: TRBJ2-7; v_gene: TRBV19; d_gene: .; CDR3nt: TGTGCCAGTAGTATAGATCTGACGGGATATTACGAGCAGTACTTC; CDR3aa: CASSIDLTGYYEQYF
abundance: .; j_gene: TRBJ1-1; v_gene: TRBV9; d_gene: .; CDR3nt: TGTGCCAGCAGCGTAGCGCTCGAGCCTGCTTTCTTT; CDR3aa: CASSVALEPAFF
abundance: once; j_gene: TRBJ2-3; v_gene: TRBV14; d_gene: .; CDR3nt: TGTGCCAGCAGCCAAGACAGGTCGTGGGTAGATACGCAGTATTTT; CDR3aa: CASSQDRSWVDTQYF
abundance: .; j_gene: TRBJ2-5; v_gene: TRBV7-7; d_gene: TRBD2; CDR3nt: TGTGCTAGCAGCTTGGGTTCAGGACTAGCAGAGACCCAGTACTTC; CDR3aa: CASSLGSGLAETQYF
abundance: .; j_gene: TRBJ1-5; v_gene: TRBV4-1; d_gene: .; CDR3nt: TGCGCCAGCAGCCAGATTCAGGGCAATCAGCCCCAGCATTTT; CDR3aa: CASSQIQGNQPQHF
abundance: many; j_gene: TRBJ2-4; v_gene: TRBV28; d_gene: .; CDR3nt: TGTGCCAGCAGTTTACAGACGACACGCGTTCAGTACTTC; CDR3aa: CASSLQTTRVQYF
abundance: .; j_gene: TRBJ2-1; v_gene: TRBV6-1; d_gene: TRBD2; CDR3nt: TGTGCCAGCAGTGGGGTAACCGGGACTAGCGGGAGAAGGTTAAATGAGCAGTTCTTC; CDR3aa: CASSGVTGTSGRRLNEQFF
abundance: .; j_gene: TRBJ2-3; v_gene: TRBV6-4; d_gene: .; CDR3nt: TGTGCCAGCAGAAATACCCTAGCGAATACGCAGTATTTT; CDR3aa: CASRNTLANTQYF
abundance: .; j_gene: TRBJ2-5; v_gene: TRBV7-8; d_gene: TRBD2; CDR3nt: TGTGCCAGCTCCCTAAGCGGGATCCAAGAGACCCAGTACTTC; CDR3aa: CASSLSGIQETQYF
abundance: .; j_gene: TRBJ2-1; v_gene: TRBV27; d_gene: .; CDR3nt: TGTGCCAGCAGTTTTGCGGGGCTCAGCTACAATGAGCAGTTCTTC; CDR3aa: CASSFAGLSYNEQFF
abundance: .; j_gene: TRBJ1-4; v_gene: TRBV6-5; d_gene: .; CDR3nt: TGTGCCAGCCTCACTCCACAGGGAAAAAAACTGTTTTTT; CDR3aa: CASLTPQGKKLFF
abundance: .; j_gene: TRBJ2-3; v_gene: TRBV6-5; d_gene: TRBD2; CDR3nt: TGTGCCAGCAGTTCCCTAGCGGGAGAGGTCCCAGATACGCAGTATTTT; CDR3aa: CASSSLAGEVPDTQYF
abundance: .; j_gene: TRBJ2-1; v_gene: TRBV7-2; d_gene: .; CDR3nt: TGTGCCAGCAGCTTTTCTAGCGCGAACTACAATGAGCAGTTCTTC; CDR3aa: CASSFSSANYNEQFF
abundance: .; j_gene: TRBJ2-7; v_gene: TRBV24-1; d_gene: TRBD2; CDR3nt: TGTGCCACCAGTGATGGACTAGCGGGAGGATTGTGGGAGCAGTACTTC; CDR3aa: CATSDGLAGGLWEQYF
abundance: .; j_gene: TRBJ2-1; v_gene: TRBV9; d_gene: .; CDR3nt: TGTGCCAGCAGCGAGGGGTATGAGCAGTTCTTC; CDR3aa: CASSEGYEQFF
abundance: few; j_gene: TRBJ1-1; v_gene: TRBV19; d_gene: TRBD1; CDR3nt: TGTGCCAGTAGTAAGCGGGACAGGGGAGAAGCTTTCTTT; CDR3aa: CASSKRDRGEAFF
abundance: .; j_gene: TRBJ1-2; v_gene: TRBV6-2/TRBV6-3; d_gene: TRBD1; CDR3nt: TGTGCCAGCAGTAAGACAGGGTTGCCCTATGGCTACACCTTC; CDR3aa: CASSKTGLPYGYTF
abundance: .; j_gene: TRBJ2-7; v_gene: TRBV11-1; d_gene: TRBD2; CDR3nt: TGTGCCAGCAGCTCAAGACTAGCGGGAGGCTACGAGCAGTACTTC; CDR3aa: CASSSRLAGGYEQYF
abundance: .; j_gene: TRBJ1-4; v_gene: TRBV13; d_gene: .; CDR3nt: TGTGCCAGCACCCAAAACCAAGGCGCGGCAACTAATGAAAAACTGTTTTTT; CDR3aa: CASTQNQGAATNEKLFF
abundance: .; j_gene: TRBJ2-1; v_gene: TRBV10-3; d_gene: TRBD2; CDR3nt: TGTGCCATCAGTGAGTTGAATTGGGGGGGGTCTAGGGACAATGAGCAGTTCTTC; CDR3aa: CAISELNWGGSRDNEQFF
abundance: .; j_gene: TRBJ2-3; v_gene: TRBV20-1; d_gene: .; CDR3nt: TGCAGTGCTAGACCACTAGATACGCAGTATTTT; CDR3aa: CSARPLDTQYF
abundance: .; j_gene: TRBJ2-7; v_gene: TRBV19; d_gene: TRBD2; CDR3nt: TGTGCCAGTAGAGGCCGCGGAAGCGGGAGGTCCTACGAGCAGTACTTC; CDR3aa: CASRGRGSGRSYEQYF
abundance: .; j_gene: TRBJ1-1; v_gene: TRBV7-9; d_gene: .; CDR3nt: TGTGCCAGCAGATTCGGACAGCTTAACACTGAAGCTTTCTTT; CDR3aa: CASRFGQLNTEAFF
abundance: once; j_gene: TRBJ2-7; v_gene: TRBV5-1; d_gene: TRBD1; CDR3nt: TGCGCCAGCAGCTCCACCCAGGGGGACGAGCAGTACTTC; CDR3aa: CASSSTQGDEQYF
abundance: .; j_gene: TRBJ1-1; v_gene: TRBV12-3/TRBV12-4; d_gene: .; CDR3nt: TGTGCCAGCAGAACAGAGAACACTGAAGCTTTCTTT; CDR3aa: CASRTENTEAFF
abundance: .; j_gene: TRBJ2-1; v_gene: TRBV5-1; d_gene: TRBD2; CDR3nt: TGCGCCAGCAGCGGATCTATTCTAGCGGGAGTGTACAATGAGCAGTTCTTC; CDR3aa: CASSGSILAGVYNEQFF
abundance: .; j_gene: TRBJ1-2; v_gene: TRBV24-1; d_gene: .; CDR3nt: TGTGCCACCAGTGACCCCAGGGAATACTATGGCTACACCTTC; CDR3aa: CATSDPREYYGYTF
abundance: .; j_gene: TRBJ2-7; v_gene: TRBV5-1; d_gene: TRBD2; CDR3nt: TGCGCCAGCAGCTTGTCCCTGACTAGCGGCTACGAGCAGTACTTC; CDR3aa: CASSLSLTSGYEQYF
abundance: .; j_gene: TRBJ1-1; v_gene: TRBV18; d_gene: .; CDR3nt: TGTGCCAGCTCACCCCCCCAGAGCATAGCGAGGAACACTGAAGCTTTCTTT; CDR3aa: CASSPPQSIARNTEAFF
abundance: .; j_gene: TRBJ2-5; v_gene: TRBV9; d_gene: .; CDR3nt: TGTGCCAGCAGCGCCGAATGGGGGCGAGAGACCCAGTACTTC; CDR3aa: CASSAEWGRETQYF
abundance: few; j_gene: TRBJ2-5; v_gene: TRBV2; d_gene: TRBD2; CDR3nt: TGTGCCAGCTTAATAGCGGGAGTGTGGACCCAGTACTTC; CDR3aa: CASLIAGVWTQYF
abundance: .; j_gene: TRBJ1-5; v_gene: TRBV7-2; d_gene: TRBD1; CDR3nt: TGTGCCAGCAGCTTAGTGACAGGGGGTGGCAATCAGCCCCAGCATTTT; CDR3aa: CASSLVTGGGNQPQHF